The 21 T cell receptor beta chains below were found in one sample sequenced in a study of regulatory T cells in long-lasting Graves disease. Libraries of TCR beta came from iRepertoire HTBI primers plus Arm-PCR of CDR3 regions. TCRdb redid the calling of the multiplex PCR reads with MiXCR, one entry per CDR3 protein. The table includes 520,000 or so distinct CDR3 sequences, 9.5% to 15% detected once. Time point denoted: newly diagnosed GD, antithyroid drugs for less than 3 months. From PBMCs, RNA was extracted and then used to make the TCR library. A further study also used this sample, focusing on T cells in Graves' hyperthyroidism and ophthalmopathy.

The sample was peripheral blood mononuclear cells (PBMCs), taken at new diagnosis, from a patient treated with antithyroid drugs. Receptors were obtained from a woman aged 30 to 39 with Graves disease.

V is TRBV10-3 and J is TRBJ2-3; TRBD2 is a possible D gene (5 bases). CDR3 length equals 17 residues. Germline V gene sequence: CDR1 ENHRY, CDR2 SYGVKD. Trimming took 4 bases from V and 6 from J, leaving 23 bases between them. The DNA for the CDR3 is TGTGCCATCAGTGTGGGGTTAACGGGATCGTCCTCCGATACGCAGTATTTT. It translates to CAISVGLTGSSSDTQYF.

As to this clonotype: This may arise from a read error, as a much more abundant clone is one base away. The conserved closing phenylalanine or tryptophan is absent in this CDR3, likely reflecting a read error. The chain joins TRBV9 to TRBJ1-6; 7 bases are shared with TRBD1. This CDR3 is built from 14 residues. Germline CDR1 is SGDLS and CDR2 is YYNGEE. V lost 5 bases, J lost 7 bases, and 6 bases stayed unmatched. The CDR3 loop reads CASSSGTANSPLHL. The CDR3 nucleotides are TGTGCCAGCAGTTCCGGGACAGCCAATTCACCCCTCCACTTG.

This clonotype was counted ten times or more. The rearrangement joins TRBV6-5 to TRBJ1-1; tentative D call: TRBD1 (6 bases). V lost 3 bases and J 12 bases, leaving 11 bases between the germline ends. CDR1 and CDR2 from the germline V gene are MNHEY and SVGAGI. The CDR3 has 11 amino acids. In DNA form, the CDR3 reads TGTGCCAGCAGTTATAAGGGGGTAACTTTCTTT. Its translation: CASSYKGVTFF.

This chain uses TRBV12-5 with TRBJ1-5, with D maybe TRBD1 (5 bases). V lost 6 bases and J 2 bases, leaving 17 bases between the germline ends. There are 16 residues in the CDR3. Germline-derived CDR1 and CDR2 are LGHNT and FRNRAP. In DNA, the CDR3 is TGTGCTAGTGGACCGGGGCAGCCGAATGGCAATCAGCCCCAGCATTTT. Translated, it gives CASGPGQPNGNQPQHF.

This clonotype was counted between two and nine times. The CDR3 carries no conserved terminal phenylalanine or tryptophan, so it likely arises from a read error. The chain joins TRBV6-1 to TRBJ1-1, with D unresolved. Germline assignment: CDR1 MNHNS and CDR2 SASEGT. The CDR3 length is 15 residues. Trimming took off 6 bases at V and 1 base at J, with 15 bases between the two ends. The CDR3 here is CASRPSRRRNTEAFL. CDR3 sequence (DNA): TGTGCCAGCAGGCCCTCCCGACGGCGGAACACTGAAGCTTTCCTT.

Comments on this clonotype: Possible read error: a much larger clone is one base away. V usage is TRBV12-3 or TRBV12-4 and J usage is TRBJ2-7; 13 bases fit TRBD2. The CDR3 covers 16 residues. The J segment lost 12 bases and the V segment lost 3 bases, leaving 14 bases of the junction unmatched. The CDR3 loop reads CASSFGRTSGRELRYF. CDR3 nucleotide sequence: TGTGCCAGCAGTTTCGGTCGCACTAGCGGGAGGGAGTTGCGGTACTTC.

The gene calls are TRBV4-1 and TRBJ2-1, with 9 bases fitting TRBD2. This CDR3 is 16 amino acids long. V lost 1 base and J lost 3; bases outside the gene matches: 4. Per germline, CDR1 MGHRA and CDR2 YSYEKL. CDR3 bases: TGCGCCAGCAGCCAAGTATCAGCGGGAGGCTACAATGAGCAGTTCTTC. Its translation is CASSQVSAGGYNEQFF.

J is TRBJ1-5 and V is TRBV24-1; no clear D. CDR3 size: 12 residues. The germline CDR1 and CDR2 sequences are KGHDR and SFDVKD. The V end was cut by 5 bases, the J end by 4 bases, with 5 bases between. The CDR3 loop is CATSAGNQPQHF. CDR3 DNA: TGTGCCACCAGTGCCGGGAATCAGCCCCAGCATTTT.

This clonotype was observed many times. This chain links TRBV4-3 with TRBJ2-7; D possibly uses TRBD1 or TRBD2 (6 bases each). Germline values: CDR1 LGHNA, CDR2 YSLEER. Trimming left V 0 bases short and J 10 bases short, with 16 bases between. This CDR3 spans 14 amino acids. The CDR3 region is CASSQDVMGGNQYF. CDR3 nucleotide sequence: TGCGCCAGCAGCCAAGATGTCATGGGGGGCAACCAGTACTTC.

This clonotype was observed at least ten times. This chain joins TRBV27 and TRBJ2-1; 8 bases line up with TRBD2. V lost 1 base, J lost 3 bases, and 5 bases stayed unmatched. Germline CDR1 MNHEY, CDR2 SMNVEV (reference sequence). The CDR3 has 16 amino acids. The CDR3 reads CASSLFSGNRYNEQFF. The CDR3 bases are TGTGCCAGCAGTTTATTTAGCGGGAATCGCTACAATGAGCAGTTCTTC.

On this clonotype itself: One base away lies a much larger clone, so this may be a sequencing read error. The CDR3 protein is CAWRTGTSGSYQQYF. For the CDR3, the DNA is TGTGCCTGGAGAACCGGGACTAGCGGGTCCTACCAGCAGTACTTC. V is TRBV30 and J is TRBJ2-7; 12 bases are a match to TRBD2. CDR3 length: 15 amino acids. The V gene's germline CDR1 is GTSNPN and CDR2 SVGIG (reference sequence).

As concerns this clonotype: A read error is the likely source, as a far larger clone sits one nucleotide away. Here the CDR3 reads CASSVSKNNEQFF. The DNA for the CDR3 is TGTGCCAGCAGTGTCTCCAAGAACAATGAGCAGTTCTTC. This chain joins TRBV6-2 or TRBV6-3 and TRBJ2-1; D uncertain. V lost 5 bases and J 5 bases, leaving 10 bases between the germline ends. The CDR3 covers 13 residues. In germline, CDR1 is MNHEY, CDR2 SVGEGT.

This clonotype was counted ten times or more. The chain links TRBV2 to TRBJ2-7; a weak D match, TRBD1 (6 bases). Germline CDR1 and CDR2: SNHLY and FYNNEI. Trimming pared 7 bases from V and 5 bases from J, leaving 18 bases between. This CDR3 region has 14 residues. CDR3 sequence: CASKSGHSVDEQYF. The CDR3 coding sequence is TGTGCCAGCAAATCGGGACATAGCGTAGACGAGCAGTACTTC.

This clonotype has at least ten counts. This sequence joins TRBV10-3 and TRBJ2-1; a weak D match, TRBD1 (6 bases). The V gene lost 2 bases and the J gene lost 7 bases, with 15 bases spanning the gap. CDR1 is ENHRY, CDR2 SYGVKD, per germline. The CDR3 length is 15 residues. The CDR3 DNA follows: TGTGCCATCAGTGAGCTGGCAGGGGATAGAAATGAGCAGTTCTTC. It encodes CAISELAGDRNEQFF.

V and J are TRBV4-3 and TRBJ2-7; 7 bases are a match to TRBD1. J was trimmed by 2 bases and V by 4 bases; bases with no gene match: 5. The CDR3 has 14 residues. The germline gives CDR1 LGHNA, CDR2 YSLEER. The CDR3 loop reads CASSPGTVPYEQYF. CDR3 nucleotides: TGCGCCAGCAGCCCCGGGACAGTACCCTACGAGCAGTACTTC.

As to this clonotype: The CDR3 end shows no conserved phenylalanine or tryptophan, and so a read error is likely. The chain couples TRBV6-4 to TRBJ2-7, with 7 bases matching TRBD2. There are 15 residues in the CDR3. Germline CDR1 reads MRHNA; CDR2 reads SNTAGT. The V and J ends lost 4 bases and 0 bases, in that order; junction bases with no gene match: 6. CDR3 amino acids: CASSVNGGSSYEQYI. The CDR3 DNA is TGTGCCAGCAGTGTTAACGGCGGGAGCTCCTACGAGCAGTACATC.

At least ten counts were recorded for this clonotype. The rearrangement links TRBV28 to TRBJ2-5, with a possible D match to TRBD1 (6 bases). V lost 5 bases and J 1 base, leaving 8 bases between the germline ends. Germline V gene data show CDR1 as MDHEN and CDR2 as SYDVKM. There are 13 residues in the CDR3. The CDR3 here is CASSQDSQETQYF. CDR3 nucleotides: TGTGCCAGCAGTCAGGACAGCCAAGAGACCCAGTACTTC.

The gene calls are TRBV4-3 and TRBJ2-1, with 9 bases lining up with TRBD2. The CDR3 contains 17 residues. With V trimmed by 0 bases and J by 7 bases, 10 bases remained unmatched. CDR1 is LGHNA and CDR2 is YSLEER in the germline V gene. The CDR3 reads CASSQDRWREGRNEQFF. CDR3 coding DNA: TGCGCCAGCAGCCAAGATCGATGGCGGGAGGGACGGAATGAGCAGTTCTTC.

This clonotype showed up many times. The rearrangement links TRBV2 to TRBJ2-7; 9 bases map to TRBD2. This CDR3 is 13 amino acids long. V was pared by 6 bases and J by 3 bases, with 3 bases of the junction left unmatched. Germline values: CDR1 SNHLY, CDR2 FYNNEI. The CDR3 DNA reads as TGTGCCAGCAGACTAGCGGGCCTCTACGAGCAGTACTTC. It translates to CASRLAGLYEQYF.

There are many counts of this clonotype. V usage is TRBV6-5 and J usage is TRBJ2-5, with 7 bases lining up with TRBD1. The V gene end was trimmed by 4 bases and the J gene end by 5 bases; junction bases not matched to a gene: 7. The CDR3 covers 14 residues. Germline values: CDR1 MNHEY, CDR2 SVGAGI. The CDR3 nucleotides read TGTGCCAGCAGTTCTACAGGGGTTCAGGAGACCCAGTACTTC. Translation gives CASSSTGVQETQYF.

This clonotype was found many times. The rearrangement uses TRBV20-1 and TRBJ2-5; D is perhaps TRBD2 (6 bases). V was pared by 1 base and J by 4 bases, with 13 bases between. CDR3 size: 14 residues. Germline-derived CDR1 and CDR2 are DFQATT and SNEGSKA (reference sequence). CDR3 protein: CSARALSGLETQYF. CDR3 in DNA: TGCAGTGCTAGAGCATTAAGCGGGCTAGAGACCCAGTACTTC.